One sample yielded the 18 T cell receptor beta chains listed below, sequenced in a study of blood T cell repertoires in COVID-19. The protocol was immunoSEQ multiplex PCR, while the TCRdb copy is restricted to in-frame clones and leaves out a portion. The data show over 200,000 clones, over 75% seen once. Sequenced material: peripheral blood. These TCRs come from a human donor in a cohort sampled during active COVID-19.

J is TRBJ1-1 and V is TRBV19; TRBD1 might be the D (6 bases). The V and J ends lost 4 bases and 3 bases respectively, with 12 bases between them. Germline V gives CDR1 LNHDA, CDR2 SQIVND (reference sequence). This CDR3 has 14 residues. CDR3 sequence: CASSTGQPYTEAFF. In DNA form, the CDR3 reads TGTGCCAGTAGTACCGGACAGCCCTACACTGAAGCTTTCTTT.

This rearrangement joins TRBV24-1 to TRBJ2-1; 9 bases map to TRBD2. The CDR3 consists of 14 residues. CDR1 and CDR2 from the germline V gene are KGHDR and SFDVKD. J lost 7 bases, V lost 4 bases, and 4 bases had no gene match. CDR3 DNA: TGTGCCACCAGTGACAGCGGGAGGATGAATGAGCAGTTCTTC. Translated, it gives CATSDSGRMNEQFF.

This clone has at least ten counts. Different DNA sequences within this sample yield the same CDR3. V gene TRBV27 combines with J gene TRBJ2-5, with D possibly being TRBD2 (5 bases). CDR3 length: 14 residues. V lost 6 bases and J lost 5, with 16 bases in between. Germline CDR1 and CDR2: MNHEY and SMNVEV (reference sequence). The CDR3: CASSLSSGWETQYF. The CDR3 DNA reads TGTGCCAGCAGCCTAAGTTCGGGGTGGGAGACCCAGTACTTC.

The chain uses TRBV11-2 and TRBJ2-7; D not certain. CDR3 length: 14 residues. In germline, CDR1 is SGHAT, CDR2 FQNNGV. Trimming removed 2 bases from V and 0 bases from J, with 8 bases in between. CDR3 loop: CASSLQRHSYEQYF. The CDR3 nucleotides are TGTGCCAGCAGCTTACAGCGCCACTCCTACGAGCAGTACTTC.

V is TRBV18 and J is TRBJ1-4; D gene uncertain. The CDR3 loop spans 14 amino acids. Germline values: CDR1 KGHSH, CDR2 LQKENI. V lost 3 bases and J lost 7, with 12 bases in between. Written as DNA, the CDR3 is TGTGCCAGCTCACCCGATCAACGAGGTGAAAAACTGTTTTTT. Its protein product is CASSPDQRGEKLFF. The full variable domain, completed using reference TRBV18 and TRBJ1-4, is NAGVMQNPRHLVRRRGQEARLRCSPMKGHSHVYWYRQLPEEGLKFMVYLQKENIIDESGMPKERFSAEFPKEGPSILRIQQVVRGDSAAYFCASSPDQRGEKLFFGSGTQLSVL.

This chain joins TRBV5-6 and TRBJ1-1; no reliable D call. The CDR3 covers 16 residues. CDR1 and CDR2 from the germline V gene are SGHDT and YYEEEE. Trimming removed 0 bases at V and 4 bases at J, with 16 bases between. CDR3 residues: CASSLGRQAHVTEAFF. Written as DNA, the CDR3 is TGTGCCAGCAGCTTGGGAAGGCAGGCTCATGTCACTGAAGCTTTCTTT.

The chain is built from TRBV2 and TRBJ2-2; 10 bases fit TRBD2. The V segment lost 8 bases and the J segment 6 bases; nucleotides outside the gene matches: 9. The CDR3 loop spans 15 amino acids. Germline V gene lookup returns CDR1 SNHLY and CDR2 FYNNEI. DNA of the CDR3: TGTGCCAGCGGCGGGACTAGCGTGCCCGCCGGGGAGCTGTTTTTT. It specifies CASGGTSVPAGELFF.

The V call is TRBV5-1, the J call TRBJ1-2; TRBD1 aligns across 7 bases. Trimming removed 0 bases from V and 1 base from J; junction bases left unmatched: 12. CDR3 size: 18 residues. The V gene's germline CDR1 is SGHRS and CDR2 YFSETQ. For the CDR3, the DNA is TGCGCCAGCAGCTTGGAAACGGGACAGACAAAGTATAACTATGGCTACACCTTC. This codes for CASSLETGQTKYNYGYTF.

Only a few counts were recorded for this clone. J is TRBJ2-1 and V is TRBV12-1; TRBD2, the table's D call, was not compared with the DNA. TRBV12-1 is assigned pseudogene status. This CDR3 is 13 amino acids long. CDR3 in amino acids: CARNGRVVNEQFF. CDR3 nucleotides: TGTGCCAGAAACGGGAGGGTCGTAAATGAGCAGTTCTTC.

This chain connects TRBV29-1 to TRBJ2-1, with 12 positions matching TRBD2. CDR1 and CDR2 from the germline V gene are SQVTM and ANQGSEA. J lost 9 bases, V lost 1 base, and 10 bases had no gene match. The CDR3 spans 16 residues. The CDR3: CSVEGASGRAAFEQFF. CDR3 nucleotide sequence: TGCAGCGTTGAAGGGGCTAGCGGGAGGGCGGCGTTTGAGCAGTTCTTC.

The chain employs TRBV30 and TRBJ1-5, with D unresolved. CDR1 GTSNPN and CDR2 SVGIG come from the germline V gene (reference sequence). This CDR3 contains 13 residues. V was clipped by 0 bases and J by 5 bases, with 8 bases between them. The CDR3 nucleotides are TGTGCCTGGAGTGTAGAGAGGGATCAGCCCCAGCATTTT. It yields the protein CAWSVERDQPQHF.

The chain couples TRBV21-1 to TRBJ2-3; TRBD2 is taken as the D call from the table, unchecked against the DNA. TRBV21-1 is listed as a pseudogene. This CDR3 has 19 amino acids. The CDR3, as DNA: TGTGCCAGCAGCAAAGTCCTCGTCGGGATTAGCGGGATTAAAGATACGCAGTATTTT. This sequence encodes CASSKVLVGISGIKDTQYF.

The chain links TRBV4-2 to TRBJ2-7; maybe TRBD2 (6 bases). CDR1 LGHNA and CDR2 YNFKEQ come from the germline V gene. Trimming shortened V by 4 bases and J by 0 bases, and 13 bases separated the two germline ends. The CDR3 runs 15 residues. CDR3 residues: CASSPEAGISYEQYF. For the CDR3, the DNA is TGTGCCAGCAGCCCGGAGGCGGGAATCTCCTACGAGCAGTACTTC.

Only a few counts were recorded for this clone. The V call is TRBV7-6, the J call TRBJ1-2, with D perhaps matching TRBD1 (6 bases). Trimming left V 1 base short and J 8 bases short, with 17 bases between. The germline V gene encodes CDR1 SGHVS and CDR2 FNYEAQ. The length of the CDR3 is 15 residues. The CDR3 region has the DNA TGTGCCAGCAGCTTAGTCGGCGGAGCAGGGGAAGGCTACACCTTC. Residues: CASSLVGGAGEGYTF.

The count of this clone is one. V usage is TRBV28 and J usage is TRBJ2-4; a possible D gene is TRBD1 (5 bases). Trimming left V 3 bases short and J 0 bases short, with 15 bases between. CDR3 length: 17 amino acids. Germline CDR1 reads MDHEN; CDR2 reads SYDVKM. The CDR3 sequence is CASSFQRTNLAKNIQYF. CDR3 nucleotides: TGTGCCAGCAGTTTTCAAAGGACAAACTTAGCCAAAAACATTCAGTACTTC. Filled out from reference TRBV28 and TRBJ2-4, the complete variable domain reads DVKVTQSSRYLVKRTGEKVFLECVQDMDHENMFWYRQDPGLGLRLIYFSYDVKMKEKGDIPEGYSVSREKKERFSLILESASTNQTSMYLCASSFQRTNLAKNIQYFGAGTRLSVL.

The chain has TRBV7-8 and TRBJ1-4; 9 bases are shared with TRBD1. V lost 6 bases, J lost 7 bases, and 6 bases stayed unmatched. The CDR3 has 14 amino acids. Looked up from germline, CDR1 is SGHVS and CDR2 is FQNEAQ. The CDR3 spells CASRTGGVGEKLFF. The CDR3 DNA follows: TGTGCCAGCAGAACAGGGGGCGTAGGTGAAAAACTGTTTTTT. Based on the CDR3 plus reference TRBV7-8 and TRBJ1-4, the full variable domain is GAGVSQSPRYKVAKRGQDVALRCDPISGHVSLFWYQQALGQGPEFLTYFQNEAQLDKSGLPSDRFFAERPEGSVSTLKIQRTQQEDSAVYLCASRTGGVGEKLFFGSGTQLSVL.

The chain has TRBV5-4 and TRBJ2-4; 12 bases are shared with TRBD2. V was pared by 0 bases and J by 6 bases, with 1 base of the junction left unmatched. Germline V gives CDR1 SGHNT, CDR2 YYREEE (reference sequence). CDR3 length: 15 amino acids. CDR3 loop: CASSLATSGRNIQYF. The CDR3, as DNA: TGTGCCAGCAGCTTGGCGACTAGCGGGAGAAACATTCAGTACTTC.

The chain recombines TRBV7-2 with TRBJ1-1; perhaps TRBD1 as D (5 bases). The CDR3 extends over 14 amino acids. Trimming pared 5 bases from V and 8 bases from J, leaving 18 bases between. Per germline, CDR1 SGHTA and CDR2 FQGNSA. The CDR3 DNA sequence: TGTGCCAGCAGCCCCCGCGCGCAGGGTCGAGAAGCTTTCTTT. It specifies CASSPRAQGREAFF.